The entry below describes one TCR beta chain. The data derive from a study of regulatory T cells in long-lasting Graves disease. V was clipped by 6 bases and J by 6 bases; unmatched bases: 2. Germline CDR1 reads MNHEY; CDR2 reads SMNVEV (reference sequence). The CDR3 spans 11 residues. TCR beta libraries were built with iRepertoire HTBI primers and Arm-PCR of CDR3 regions. In TCRdb, the multiplex PCR reads were re-called with MiXCR into one record per CDR3 protein. The sample comprises 680,000 or so distinct CDR3 sequences, 16% of which are singletons, and under 20% rests with the top ten. Time point denoted: newly diagnosed GD, antithyroid drugs for less than 3 months. From PBMCs, RNA was extracted and then used to make the TCR library. This same sample was also taken into another study, of T cells in Graves' hyperthyroidism and ophthalmopathy. This second study notes: No progression to ophthalmopathy during 18 months of follow-up defined stable disease. The study used the HTBI primer set for a first-round RT-PCR of the TCR CDR3. Onset of ophthalmopathy came a median around 6.2 months after the model predicted it.

The specimen was peripheral blood mononuclear cells (PBMCs), collected at new diagnosis, from a patient treated with antithyroid drugs. The clonotype originates from a woman aged 25-40 years with Graves disease. The rearrangement joins TRBV27 to TRBJ2-7; 7 bases align to TRBD2. CDR3 loop: CASRGRGEQYF. CDR3 coding DNA: TGTGCCAGCAGGGGGAGGGGCGAGCAGTACTTC.